This TCR beta chain was profiled in a study of shared T cell receptors in the human thymus. This clone has just a few counts. Clones were sequenced by immunoSEQ multiplex PCR, and TCRdb holds only the in-frame ones, with some missing. This sample has 550,000 to 800,000 clones; roughly 88% occur once, and the top ten carry over 0.008%. Trimming took 1 base from V and 10 from J; bases not matched to a gene: 1. CDR3 length: 12 amino acids. Per germline, CDR1 LNHDA and CDR2 SQIVND (reference sequence). These data also formed part of another study, on human thymus T cells. That work states: The donors were infants in Finland with congenital heart defects, otherwise immunologically healthy. Thymus pieces cut out during corrective heart surgery were the tissue that was used. Seemingly biased V and J gene usage marked thymic and blood repertoires. Related work showed strongly overlapping thymic repertoires across unrelated individuals.

The chain has TRBV19 and TRBJ1-1; 9 nucleotides align to TRBD1. This clonotype was obtained from a girl in the first two years of life with a congenital heart defect. Source material: thymocytes. The DNA of the CDR3 is TGTGCCAGTAGTATAGGGGGACAGGGAGCTTTCTTT. Protein sequence: CASSIGGQGAFF. Looking up the rest from reference TRBV19 and TRBJ1-1 gives the full variable domain: DGGITQSPKYLFRKEGQNVTLSCEQNLNHDAMYWYRQDPGQGLRLIYYSQIVNDFQKGDIAEGYSVSREKKESFPLTVTSAQKNPTAFYLCASSIGGQGAFFGQGTRLTVV.